This T cell receptor (beta chain) was sequenced in a study of T cell changes during pregnancy in multiple sclerosis. The CDR3 spans 13 residues. V was clipped by 2 bases and J by 4 bases, with 9 bases between them. Germline V gene lookup returns CDR1 MDHEN and CDR2 SYDVKM. The repertoire was sequenced with immunoSEQ multiplex PCR; TCRdb's copy has only in-frame clones and lacks some. The table shows 100,000 or so clones, with approximately 94% occurring only once. This chain links TRBV28 with TRBJ2-7, with D maybe TRBD1 (6 bases). The sample in question was peripheral blood, obtained before pregnancy. The receptor was isolated from a female donor with multiple sclerosis, enrolled in a pregnancy study. CDR3 region: CASSLGGPYEQYF. CDR3 DNA: TGTGCCAGCAGTTTAGGGGGCCCTTACGAGCAGTACTTC.